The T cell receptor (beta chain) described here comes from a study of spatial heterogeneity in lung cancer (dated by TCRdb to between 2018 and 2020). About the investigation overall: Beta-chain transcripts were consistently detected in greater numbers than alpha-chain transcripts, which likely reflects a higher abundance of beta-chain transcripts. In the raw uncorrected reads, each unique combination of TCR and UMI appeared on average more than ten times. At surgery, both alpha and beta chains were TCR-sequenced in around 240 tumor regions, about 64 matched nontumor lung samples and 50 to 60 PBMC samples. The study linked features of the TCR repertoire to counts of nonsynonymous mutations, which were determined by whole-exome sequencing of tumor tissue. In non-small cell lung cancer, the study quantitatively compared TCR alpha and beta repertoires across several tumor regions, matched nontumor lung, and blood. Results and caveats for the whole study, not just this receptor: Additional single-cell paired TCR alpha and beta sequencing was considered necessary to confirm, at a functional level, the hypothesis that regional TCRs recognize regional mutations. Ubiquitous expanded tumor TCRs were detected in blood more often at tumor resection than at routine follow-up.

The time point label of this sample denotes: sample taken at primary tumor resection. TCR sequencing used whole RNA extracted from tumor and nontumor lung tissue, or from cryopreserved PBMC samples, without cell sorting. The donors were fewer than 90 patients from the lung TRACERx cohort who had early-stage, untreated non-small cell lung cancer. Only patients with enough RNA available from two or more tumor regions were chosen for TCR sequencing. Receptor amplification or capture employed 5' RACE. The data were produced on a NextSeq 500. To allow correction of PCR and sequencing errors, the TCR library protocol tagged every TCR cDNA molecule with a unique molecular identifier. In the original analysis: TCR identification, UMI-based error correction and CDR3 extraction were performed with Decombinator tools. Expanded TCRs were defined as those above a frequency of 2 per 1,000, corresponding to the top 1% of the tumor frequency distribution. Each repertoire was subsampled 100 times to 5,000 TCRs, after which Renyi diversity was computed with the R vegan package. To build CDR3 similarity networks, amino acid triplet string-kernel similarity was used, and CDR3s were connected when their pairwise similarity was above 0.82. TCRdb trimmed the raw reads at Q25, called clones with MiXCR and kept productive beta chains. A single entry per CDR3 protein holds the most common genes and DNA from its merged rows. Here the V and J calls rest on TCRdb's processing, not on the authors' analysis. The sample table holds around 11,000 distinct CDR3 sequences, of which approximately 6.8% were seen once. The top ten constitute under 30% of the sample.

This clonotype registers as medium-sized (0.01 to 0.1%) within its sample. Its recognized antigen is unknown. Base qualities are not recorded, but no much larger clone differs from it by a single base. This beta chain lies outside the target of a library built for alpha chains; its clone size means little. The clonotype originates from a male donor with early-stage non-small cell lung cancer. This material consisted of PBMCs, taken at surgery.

The bases are TGTGCCAGCAGCCCGACCCGGTTTCTTAGCACAGATACGCAGTATTTT. The resulting protein is CASSPTRFLSTDTQYF. Recombination linked TRBV28 to TRBJ2-3, with the D gene call left open. CDR1 and CDR2 are drawn from the germline V gene: MDHEN, SYDVKM. Inclusive of the bounding cysteine and phenylalanine, the CDR3 is 16 residues long. The only DNA kept is the CDR3, 48 bases in frame from the first base. Trimming at the junction amounts to 6 bases on V and 0 bases on J, and the germline ends lie 16 bases apart.